This TCR beta chain came from a study of T cell clones after liver transplantation (dated by TCRdb to between 2018 and 2021). Background on the whole study: Samples were obtained from ITN030ST, a randomized trial in which withdrawal of immunosuppression was attempted within 2 years of liver transplantation. Tolerance was defined as complete withdrawal of immunosuppression for at least one year without a rise in liver enzymes beyond twice the upper limit of normal. Third party-reactive TCRbeta sequences from pre-transplant MLRs were also identified as an antigen-independent comparator for donor-reactive sequences. Blood samples were collected pre-transplant, then pre-randomization ahead of withdrawal, and finally post-randomization once withdrawal had either been completed or failed. The study cohort included 8 liver transplant recipients, of whom 3 were classified as tolerant and 5 as non-tolerant. Donor-reactive T cell clones were identified by TCRbeta sequencing after a pre-transplant mixed lymphocyte reaction and then tracked in post-transplant blood. The subjects received no induction therapy and were kept on standard immunosuppression until randomization at 12-24 months post-transplant. Of the eight recipients, a few were HCV-positive, while the remaining recipients had been transplanted for non-autoimmune, non-viral indications.

Broader findings and caveats from the paper: Because no allograft tissue specimens were available, donor-reactive T cells may have migrated into the graft instead of being deleted. Low numbers of available donor cells limited the measurable donor-reactive repertoire in a couple of subjects. Conclusions were preliminary, limited by small, heterogeneous patient numbers and non-standardized post-transplant time points. After accounting for repertoire turnover, donor-reactive detection was significantly reduced in 7 of 8 subjects for CD4 and 8 of 8 for CD8. Donor-reactive sequences declined more than third party-reactive ones, suggesting partial antigen-specific deletion unrelated to withdrawal success. In most of the 8 subjects, circulating donor-reactive CD4 TCRbeta sequences decreased significantly after transplant, regardless of tolerance or HCV status.

V is reduced by 7 bases and J by 0 bases, leaving a spacing of 19 bases between them. The germline V gene sets CDR1 to MDHEN and CDR2 to SYDVKM. The CDR3 has 18 amino acids, counting the end cysteine and phenylalanine. Kept here is only the CDR3 DNA, which spans 54 bases and is read in frame from base 1. Comments on this clone: Its binding antigen is unknown. Qualities for individual bases were not recorded, and no much larger clone is one base off.

Unstimulated PBMCs, after thawing, were stained for CD3, CD4 and CD8 and then FACS-sorted into CD3+CD4+ and CD3+CD8+ populations. All 8 studied subjects were randomized to withdrawal of immunosuppression. Genomic DNA was isolated with the Qiagen DNeasy Blood and Tissue Kit. Using immunoSEQ, frozen genomic DNA was subjected to high-throughput TCRbeta CDR3 sequencing, a process that included PCR amplification, mapping, bias correction and internal controls. The paper's data handling went like this. Productive rearrangements were kept, and unique TCRbeta sequences were defined by CDR3 nucleotide sequence plus V and J gene. Donor-reactive sequences required at least 5-fold expansion in CFSE-low cells versus unstimulated pre-transplant cells and at least 0.01% frequency. Per-subject minimum frequency thresholds, based on the lowest-template unstimulated sample, ensured at least 90% detection power. Jensen-Shannon divergence between the top 1000 TCRbeta sequences post- versus pre-transplant served as the measure of repertoire turnover. Changes in detection of donor-reactive sequences were tested with two-sided Fisher's exact tests. As stored in TCRdb, this immuneACCESS dataset retains in-frame rearrangements with V and J assigned. A fraction of the clones does not appear; measured against another copy, unresolved V genes explain less than half of the discrepancy, and the remainder lacks a known reason. The V and J calls and clone size are taken from that table; D and trimming were inferred from the DNA. The sample records 50,000 or so clones, roughly 70% of which are singletons. The leading ten clones occupy about 9.9% of the sample.

Rearrangement joined TRBV28 to TRBJ2-6; the D gene cannot be named for sure. The source material was CD4+ T cells from blood, sampled about 56 months after liver transplant. This TCR came from a human patient who received a liver transplant. Post transplant, some T cells may arise from the graft donor. Here the CDR3 is given as CASIKGNILGSGANVLTF. Read as DNA, the sequence is TGTGCCAGCATCAAAGGAAACATCCTTGGCTCTGGGGCCAACGTCCTGACTTTC.